These 12 T cell receptor beta chains share one sample of origin, sequenced in a study of cytomegalovirus exposure and HLA in healthy donors (dated by TCRdb to 2016 to 2017). Library generation was performed with the immunoSEQ multiplex PCR assay. The multiplex PCR relied on a mix of 60 forward primers for TCR Vbeta segments and 13 reverse primers for TCR Jbeta segments. TCRdb obtained this table from immuneACCESS and retained in-frame rearrangements with V and J assigned. These tables miss some clones; where compared with another copy, unresolved V genes account for less than half of the shortfall, and the remainder is unexplained. The sample records 200,000 or so clones, 87% of which are singletons. The ten largest clones capture around 1.2% of the sample. The sequenced sample consisted of PBMCs. The receptors were sampled from a young man in good health and CMV-seronegative.

This clone was recorded once. The chain employs TRBV27 and TRBJ2-7, with D perhaps matching TRBD2 (5 bases). Trimming took 4 bases from V and 3 from J, leaving 13 bases between them. Per germline, CDR1 MNHEY and CDR2 SMNVEV (reference sequence). The CDR3 extends over 14 amino acids. The CDR3 loop is CASSWSGYGYEQYF. The CDR3 nucleotides read TGTGCCAGCAGTTGGAGCGGTTATGGCTACGAGCAGTACTTC.

Only one count was recorded for this clone. The chain links TRBV6-5 to TRBJ1-5; D is unresolved. The CDR3 contains 12 residues. CDR1 is MNHEY, CDR2 SVGAGI, per germline. Trimming pared 2 bases from V and 9 bases from J, leaving 8 bases between. CDR3 amino acids: CASSYLRGPQHF. The CDR3 nucleotides read TGTGCCAGCAGTTACCTTAGAGGGCCCCAGCATTTT.

This rearrangement joins TRBV25-1 to TRBJ2-5; TRBD1 matches at 9 bases. J lost 1 base, V lost 8 bases, and 5 bases had no gene match. Germline V gives CDR1 MGHDK, CDR2 SYGVNS. The CDR3 has 14 residues. CDR3 DNA sequence: TGTGCCAGCGAGGGACAGGGTGGCCAAGAGACCCAGTACTTC. Encoded protein: CASEGQGGQETQYF. The full variable domain, its missing parts supplied by reference TRBV25-1 and TRBJ2-5, is EADIYQTPRYLVIGTGKKITLECSQTMGHDKMYWYQQDPGMELHLIHYSYGVNSTEKGDLSSESTVSRIRTEHFPLTLESARPSHTSQYLCASEGQGGQETQYFGPGTRLLVL.

The chain carries TRBV20-1 and TRBJ1-2, with a tentative D call TRBD1 (6 bases). The germline V gene has CDR1 DFQATT and CDR2 SNEGSKA (reference sequence). The CDR3 is 11 amino acids. CDR3 residues: CIAQGNYGYTF. The CDR3 coding sequence is TGCATAGCTCAGGGGAACTATGGCTACACCTTC.

CDR3 protein: CASSPRGQIYEQYF. In nucleotides, the CDR3 is TGTGCCAGCAGCCCCAGGGGGCAGATCTACGAGCAGTACTTC. This sequence joins TRBV7-9 and TRBJ2-7; 8 nucleotides align to TRBD1. There are 14 residues in the CDR3. Germline CDR1 is SEHNR and CDR2 is FQNEAQ (reference sequence). V gave up 5 bases and J gave up 3 bases; unmatched junction bases: 6.

The rearrangement joins TRBV2 to TRBJ1-3; 9 positions agree with TRBD1. CDR3 length equals 13 residues. In germline, CDR1 is SNHLY, CDR2 FYNNEI. J lost 14 bases, V lost 1 base, and 6 bases had no gene match. CDR3 nucleotides: TGTGCCAGCAGTGAAGACAGGGGGCCATCCCTATATTTT. Its translation is CASSEDRGPSLYF.

The rearrangement uses TRBV5-8 and TRBJ1-2; D might be TRBD1 (6 bases). With 2 bases removed from V and 6 bases from J, the gap between germline ends came to 11 bases. Germline CDR1 SGHTS, CDR2 YDEGEE. The CDR3 covers 13 residues. This chain's CDR3 is CASSFRGINGYTF. For the CDR3, the DNA is TGTGCCAGCAGCTTCAGGGGCATTAATGGCTACACCTTC.

The CDR3 DNA follows: TGTGCCATCAGTGAGTCGAGAGGGAATGGCTACACCTTC. The encoded protein is CAISESRGNGYTF. V and J are TRBV10-3 and TRBJ1-2; no firm D call. V gave up 0 bases and J gave up 6 bases, with 8 bases separating them. CDR1 is ENHRY, CDR2 SYGVKD, per germline. The CDR3 has 13 residues.

The chain is built from TRBV5-4 and TRBJ1-1; no firm D call. Trimming left V 6 bases short and J 3 bases short, with 21 bases between. CDR3 length: 16 amino acids. Germline-derived CDR1 and CDR2 are SGHNT and YYREEE (reference sequence). The chain's CDR3 is CASKSTPLRGYTEAFF. Here the CDR3 DNA reads TGTGCCAGCAAATCAACCCCCCTCCGCGGTTACACTGAAGCTTTCTTT.

The genes are TRBV30 and TRBJ2-1; TRBD2 matches 12 bases. Germline CDR1 and CDR2: GTSNPN and SVGIG (reference sequence). J lost 1 base, V lost 7 bases, and 5 bases had no gene match. CDR3 length: 15 residues. CDR3 nucleotide sequence: TGTGCCTTGACAGGGACTAGCGGGTCCTACAATGAGCAGTTCTTC. Protein sequence: CALTGTSGSYNEQFF.

This clone was counted a single time. The rearrangement uses TRBV6-4 and TRBJ2-1; 9 bases match TRBD2. V shed 0 bases, J shed 10 bases, and the junction held 7 bases outside the gene matches. The germline CDR1 and CDR2 sequences are MRHNA and SNTAGT. CDR3 length: 15 residues. This CDR3 reads CASSDSGGSGSEQFF. DNA for the CDR3: TGTGCCAGCAGTGACTCTGGGGGTAGCGGGAGCGAGCAGTTCTTC.

This chain connects TRBV7-2 to TRBJ1-6, with D uncertain. The CDR3 covers 13 residues. CDR1 is SGHTA and CDR2 is FQGNSA in the germline V gene. Trimming took 1 base from V and 13 from J, leaving 11 bases between them. This CDR3 reads CASSLGEEYPLHF. CDR3 bases: TGTGCCAGCAGCTTAGGGGAGGAGTACCCCCTCCACTTT.